A single T cell receptor (beta chain) is shown here with its context. Libraries were prepared by immunoSEQ multiplex PCR; TCRdb keeps only in-frame clonotypes and omits some of them. The sample contains 2,100,000 or so clones, approximately 94% of which appear only once. The entry originates in a study of shared clonotypes between healthy human individuals. The V end lost 0 bases, the J end lost 11 bases, and 10 bases lay between the germline ends. CDR1 and CDR2 (germline): LNHNV, YYDKDF (reference sequence). The CDR3 covers 12 residues. Sequenced: naive CD4+ T cells sorted from blood. Subset indicated: CD45RA+ positively selected. This TCR came from a man aged 18 to 29 in good health. The rearrangement uses TRBV15 and TRBJ1-1; no reliable D call. The CDR3, as DNA: TGTGCCACCAGCAGAGATGGTAACCAGGCTTTCTTT. Protein product: CATSRDGNQAFF.